What follows describes a single T cell receptor beta chain. What it binds is unknown. The V gene's germline CDR1 is MNHEY and CDR2 SMNVEV (reference sequence). This CDR3 spans 15 amino acids. Trimming removed 5 bases from V and 1 base from J, with 14 bases in between. This sample is part of a study of T-cell memory formation after mild COVID-19. General study findings and limits: Researchers could not confirm that second-wave clones peaking on day 37 targeted SARS-CoV-2. Contracting clones, day 15 to 85, had balanced CD4/CD8, and later expanders favored CD4+.

After 5'RACE with constant-segment primers, TCR alpha and TCR beta cDNA libraries carrying sample barcodes and UMIs were obtained. Each CDR3 protein gets one entry after TCRdb re-called the 5' RACE reads with MiXCR. The sample carries roughly 200,000 distinct CDR3 sequences, roughly a fifth recorded once. Sequenced input: PBMCs or a T cell subset sorted from them (not recorded which). This clonotype was obtained from an adult woman who had mild COVID-19 (a few samples of this study predate the infection). Cell type and time point are not known. V usage is TRBV27 and J usage is TRBJ1-1; D is undetermined. In DNA form, the CDR3 reads TGTGCCAGCAGTCCGACCCATGACCCGAACACTGAAGCTTTCTTT. The encoded protein is CASSPTHDPNTEAFF.